The TCR beta chain under discussion was sequenced for a study of naive and memory T cell subsets. Ligated cDNA underwent four rounds of PCR with nested alpha and beta constant region primers and SP2. Reverse transcription of blood and skin TCR RNA was primed at alpha and beta constant regions. TCRdb itself ran the 5' RACE reads through MiXCR, one entry per CDR3 protein. This sample carries 56,000 or so distinct CDR3 sequences, 6% to 8% of them seen once, and the ten largest clones take over 8%. CDR3 length: 18 amino acids. Between the trimmed V and J ends, which lost 2 bases and 1 base, there was a span of 19 bases. CDR1 SEHNR and CDR2 FQNEAQ come from the germline V gene (reference sequence). TCR cDNA received a 3' ligated oligonucleotide that carried a UMI. This clonotype appeared many times. No antigen is known for it. Study results and caveats: This RNA-based method may be sensitive to activation-related transcript changes.

The chain couples TRBV7-9 to TRBJ2-3; the D gene is possibly TRBD1 (7 bases). This receptor was obtained from a female donor in good health. The CDR3 spells CASSLIPQGGHGTDTQYF. DNA for the CDR3: TGTGCCAGCAGCTTAATCCCGCAGGGGGGTCACGGCACAGATACGCAGTATTTT.